One T cell receptor beta chain is described in this entry. As handled by the study authors: Estimation of nucleated cell counts relied on the amplification of reference gene primers. Produced via immunoSEQ multiplex PCR; TCRdb's table is partial and in-frame only. V, J and clone size were drawn from that table, and D and trimming were deduced from the DNA. Of about 230,000 clones in the sample, roughly 88% were seen once. The data originate from a study of blood T cell repertoires in COVID-19. Study summary: Collection of acute and convalescent COVID-19 samples took place in the United States, Italy and Spain. The cDNA or gDNA used as material had been derived from T cells, B-cell-depleted T cells, or PBMCs.

Trimming took 6 bases from V and 12 from J, leaving 18 bases between them. CDR3 size: 14 residues. Germline lookup yields CDR1 MNHNY and CDR2 SVGAGI (reference sequence). The TCR originated in a man aged 35 to 55 with acute or convalescent COVID-19. The V gene is TRBV6-6, the J gene TRBJ1-6; D may be TRBD1 (6 bases). Sequenced sample: peripheral blood. Here the CDR3 DNA reads TGTGCCAGCAGCTTCGGGGGGCCGGATCGACCCCTCCACTTT. It is translated as CASSFGGPDRPLHF.